Listed here are 28 T cell receptor beta chains from one sample, sequenced in a study of T cells after yellow fever vaccination. TCRdb ran MiXCR on the 5' RACE reads and lists one entry per CDR3 protein. This sample has 50,000 to 65,000 distinct CDR3 sequences, with less than 8.5% found just once. Here the sequenced sample was CD8+ T cells not binding an NS4B(214-222) dextramer, sorted from PBMCs, taken 35 to 50 days after the first yellow fever vaccination. Source of these receptors: a man younger than 35 who received the YFV17D yellow fever vaccine.

This clonotype appeared many times. This rearrangement joins TRBV5-6 to TRBJ1-5; TRBD1 matches at 9 bases. There are 15 residues in the CDR3. The junction had 9 bases not matched to a gene; V was cut back by 6 bases and J by 5 bases. The V gene's germline CDR1 is SGHDT and CDR2 YYEEEE. The CDR3 sequence: CASTPDGQGYQPQHF. The CDR3 coding sequence is TGTGCCAGCACCCCGGATGGACAGGGGTATCAGCCCCAGCATTTT.

This clonotype was picked up many times. V usage is TRBV4-1 and J usage is TRBJ2-1, with D maybe TRBD2 (6 bases). There are 16 residues in the CDR3. Germline loops: CDR1 MGHRA, CDR2 YSYEKL. V was cut by 3 bases and J by 8 bases, with 20 bases left in between. CDR3 coding DNA: TGCGCCAGCAGCCACCTCATGTCGGGGGTGGGGGATGAGCAGTTCTTC. Protein: CASSHLMSGVGDEQFF.

The chain recombines TRBV5-1 with TRBJ2-3; 8 nucleotides align to TRBD2. V gave up 4 bases and J gave up 6 bases; unmatched junction bases: 10. The CDR3 has 15 residues. Germline CDR1 and CDR2: SGHRS and YFSETQ. The CDR3 region is CASSRAGGAEDTQYF. CDR3 coding DNA: TGCGCCAGCAGCCGGGCCGGGGGGGCTGAGGATACGCAGTATTTT.

The chain links TRBV19 to TRBJ2-7, with D uncertain. V lost 9 bases and J 6 bases, leaving 15 bases between the germline ends. The CDR3 length is 12 residues. CDR1 is LNHDA and CDR2 is SQIVND in the germline V gene (reference sequence). The DNA for the CDR3 is TGTGCCAGCGGCGGCGGACGGAGCGAGCAGTACTTC. This gives the protein CASGGGRSEQYF.

The chain employs TRBV13 and TRBJ2-7, with 9 bases lining up with TRBD1. V was pared by 5 bases and J by 3 bases, with 5 bases of the junction left unmatched. The CDR3 has 14 residues. Germline assignment: CDR1 PRHDT and CDR2 FYEKMQ (reference sequence). CDR3 sequence (DNA): TGTGCCAGCAGCCCCCGGGACAGGGTCTACGAGCAGTACTTC. Amino acid sequence: CASSPRDRVYEQYF.

This chain connects TRBV11-1 to TRBJ2-7; no firm D call. The CDR3 is 14 amino acids. Per germline, CDR1 SGHAT and CDR2 FQDESV (reference sequence). Trimming shortened V by 3 bases and J by 5 bases, and 14 bases separated the two germline ends. In nucleotides, the CDR3 is TGTGCCAGCAGCTTTGCGACCTCCGCCCACGAGCAGTACGTC. Protein product: CASSFATSAHEQYV.

This clonotype was counted between two and nine times. This chain connects TRBV6-5 to TRBJ2-7, with D perhaps given as TRBD1 or TRBD2 (6 bases each). The V and J ends lost 6 bases and 1 base respectively, with 25 bases between them. The CDR3 consists of 18 residues. CDR1 and CDR2 (germline): MNHEY, SVGAGI. The CDR3 loop is CASSRSGVRGRRSYEQYV. CDR3 coding DNA: TGTGCCAGCAGCCGGTCCGGAGTCCGGGGGCGTAGGTCCTACGAGCAGTACGTC.

This clonotype was seen more than once but under ten times. This chain uses TRBV28 with TRBJ1-5; D is unresolved. The CDR3 spans 16 residues. Germline CDR1 reads MDHEN; CDR2 reads SYDVKM. Trimming removed 3 bases from V and 0 bases from J, with 12 bases in between. The CDR3 DNA reads TGTGCCAGCAGTTTCTTTGGCCAGTATAGCAATCAGCCCCAGCATTTT. Translated, it gives CASSFFGQYSNQPQHF.

A few counts support this clonotype. The chain couples TRBV10-3 to TRBJ2-1; 12 nucleotides agree with TRBD2. The CDR3 length is 15 residues. V shed 5 bases and J 3 bases; nucleotides not matched to a gene: 2. Germline V lookup: CDR1 ENHRY, CDR2 SYGVKD. The CDR3 region has the DNA TGTGCCATCAGTTGGACTAGCGGGGTCTACAATGAGCAGTTCTTC. Residues: CAISWTSGVYNEQFF.

This clonotype was observed a few times. The chain carries TRBV7-7 and TRBJ2-1; the D gene is possibly TRBD2 (7 bases). The V and J ends lost 5 bases and 4 bases respectively, with 12 bases between them. Per the germline V gene, CDR1 is SSHAT and CDR2 is FNYEAQ (reference sequence). The CDR3 spans 14 residues. CDR3: CASSPGGGYNEQFF. DNA of the CDR3: TGTGCCAGCAGCCCGGGGGGCGGGTACAATGAGCAGTTCTTC. The full variable domain, with the rest looked up from reference TRBV7-7 and TRBJ2-1, is GAGVSQSPRYKVTKRGQDVTLRCDPISSHATLYWYQQALGQGPEFLTYFNYEAQPDKSGLPSDRFSAERPEGSISTLTIQRTEQRDSAMYRCASSPGGGYNEQFFGPGTRLTVL.

This clonotype was detected many times. The chain combines TRBV7-2 with TRBJ2-3; D call uncertain. V was shortened by 2 bases and J by 2 bases, with 8 bases between the two germline ends. This CDR3 region has 14 residues. Germline loops: CDR1 SGHTA, CDR2 FQGNSA. The CDR3 protein is CASSLNPSTDTQYF. The CDR3 DNA reads as TGTGCCAGCAGCTTAAACCCATCCACAGATACGCAGTATTTT.

Only a few counts were recorded for this clonotype. The CDR3 bases are TGTGCCAGCAGCCGGCAGGGGGTAGATACGCAGTATTTT. The encoded protein is CASSRQGVDTQYF. This chain connects TRBV21-1 to TRBJ2-3; TRBD1, the table's D call, was not compared with the DNA. TRBV21-1 is a recognized pseudogene. The CDR3 loop spans 13 amino acids.

This chain links TRBV7-2 with TRBJ2-4; no reliable D call. V was shortened by 2 bases and J by 4 bases, with 12 bases between the two germline ends. CDR3 length: 15 amino acids. Germline CDR1 is SGHTA and CDR2 is FQGNSA. The CDR3 here is CASSLLNGFKNIQYF. CDR3 sequence (DNA): TGTGCCAGCAGCTTATTAAACGGGTTTAAAAACATTCAGTACTTC.

This chain uses TRBV6-6 with TRBJ2-7; perhaps D is TRBD1 or TRBD2 (5 bases each). In germline, CDR1 is MNHNY, CDR2 SVGAGI (reference sequence). V was shortened by 6 bases and J by 7 bases, with 13 bases between the two germline ends. This CDR3 contains 12 residues. The CDR3 DNA is TGTGCCAGCAGCCTACTCGAGGGGGAGCAGTACTTC. Protein product: CASSLLEGEQYF.

This clonotype is categorized as medium-sized. The chain joins TRBV19 to TRBJ2-7, with 7 bases identical to TRBD2. This CDR3 contains 14 residues. The V gene's germline CDR1 is LNHDA and CDR2 SQIVND (reference sequence). V trimming: 1 base; J trimming: 0 bases; junction bases outside the gene matches: 0. In DNA, the CDR3 is TGTGCCAGTAGTATAGCGGGGGGCTCCTACGAGCAGTACTTC. Amino acids: CASSIAGGSYEQYF. Drawing the rest from reference TRBV19 and TRBJ2-7, the complete variable domain is DGGITQSPKYLFRKEGQNVTLSCEQNLNHDAMYWYRQDPGQGLRLIYYSQIVNDFQKGDIAEGYSVSREKKESFPLTVTSAQKNPTAFYLCASSIAGGSYEQYFGPGTRLTVT.

The chain combines TRBV6-5 with TRBJ1-3, with D hard to call. Germline CDR1 MNHEY, CDR2 SVGAGI. V lost 5 bases to trimming and J lost 4 bases, with 12 bases between them. This CDR3 comprises 14 residues. The CDR3 here is CASSPGVLGNTIYF. The DNA of the CDR3 is TGTGCCAGCAGTCCTGGGGTATTGGGAAACACCATATATTTT.

This clonotype was recorded a few times. This chain joins TRBV20-1 and TRBJ2-2, with 8 bases lining up with TRBD2. This CDR3 has 16 residues. V was pared by 0 bases and J by 2 bases, with 5 bases of the junction left unmatched. CDR1 DFQATT and CDR2 SNEGSKA come from the germline V gene (reference sequence). The CDR3 sequence is CSARDPRGVNTGELFF. The CDR3 bases are TGCAGTGCTAGAGATCCGCGGGGGGTCAACACCGGGGAGCTGTTTTTT.

This clonotype was counted only a few times. This sequence joins TRBV4-2 and TRBJ2-1, with a tentative D call TRBD2 (5 bases). CDR3 size: 16 residues. Germline V gives CDR1 LGHNA, CDR2 YNFKEQ. Trimming pared 1 base from V and 6 bases from J, leaving 16 bases between. The CDR3 loop is CASSQVGDYQRNEQFF. The CDR3, as DNA: TGTGCCAGCAGCCAAGTGGGAGACTACCAACGCAATGAGCAGTTCTTC.

This chain links TRBV4-1 with TRBJ1-1; D gene uncertain. The CDR3 consists of 15 residues. V dropped 0 bases and J dropped 1 base, with 9 bases sitting between them. Germline-derived CDR1 and CDR2 are MGHRA and YSYEKL. CDR3 sequence: CASSQEWVPNTEAFF. CDR3 DNA sequence: TGCGCCAGCAGCCAAGAGTGGGTCCCGAACACTGAAGCTTTCTTT.

This clonotype was observed at least ten times. This sequence joins TRBV4-3 and TRBJ1-1; 7 bases match TRBD1. The germline V gene encodes CDR1 LGHNA and CDR2 YSLEER. This CDR3 is 15 amino acids long. With V trimmed by 3 bases and J by 0 bases, 4 bases remained unmatched. The CDR3 DNA reads TGCGCCAGCAGCCAGACAGGGATTATGAACACTGAAGCTTTCTTT. Protein sequence: CASSQTGIMNTEAFF.

The chain carries TRBV20-1 and TRBJ2-7, with a possible D match to TRBD2 (7 bases). V lost 3 bases and J lost 1, with 13 bases in between. CDR1 and CDR2 from the germline V gene are DFQATT and SNEGSKA (reference sequence). CDR3 size: 14 residues. The CDR3 DNA is TGCAGTGCTAGCTGGGAGGGGGAGTCCTACGAGCAGTACGTC. Its protein is CSASWEGESYEQYV.

The sample holds many counts of this clonotype. V is TRBV5-5 and J is TRBJ2-2, with a tentative D call TRBD1 (5 bases). The length of the CDR3 is 16 residues. Germline CDR1 reads SGHKS; CDR2 reads YYEKEE (reference sequence). The V and J ends lost 1 base and 4 bases respectively, with 14 bases between them. The CDR3 spells CASSLRGIRSTGELFF. For the CDR3, the DNA is TGTGCCAGCAGCTTGAGGGGTATTCGCTCCACCGGGGAGCTGTTTTTT. Complete variable domain (other parts from reference TRBV5-5 and TRBJ2-2): DAGVTQSPTHLIKTRGQQVTLRCSPISGHKSVSWYQQVLGQGPQFIFQYYEKEERGRGNFPDRFSARQFPNYSSELNVNALLLGDSALYLCASSLRGIRSTGELFFGEGSRLTVL.

The sample holds many counts of this clonotype. This sequence joins TRBV7-6 and TRBJ1-4, with D possibly being TRBD1 (5 bases). The germline V and J ends were trimmed by 5 bases and 4 bases, with 17 bases remaining between them. This CDR3 contains 16 residues. CDR1 and CDR2 (germline): SGHVS, FNYEAQ. CDR3: CASSLAGGPGNEKLFF. The CDR3, as DNA: TGTGCCAGCAGCCTGGCCGGGGGTCCGGGTAATGAAAAACTGTTTTTT. Complete variable domain (other parts from reference TRBV7-6 and TRBJ1-4): GAGVSQSPRYKVTKRGQDVALRCDPISGHVSLYWYRQALGQGPEFLTYFNYEAQQDKSGLPNDRFSAERPEGSISTLTIQRTEQRDSAMYRCASSLAGGPGNEKLFFGSGTQLSVL.

This clonotype was counted at least ten times. V and J are TRBV27 and TRBJ1-5; D remains ambiguous. The CDR3 contains 15 residues. In germline, CDR1 is MNHEY, CDR2 SMNVEV (reference sequence). The V gene lost 0 bases and the J gene lost 0 bases, with 6 bases spanning the gap. The chain's CDR3 is CASSLSGYSNQPQHF. DNA for the CDR3: TGTGCCAGCAGTTTATCAGGGTATAGCAATCAGCCCCAGCATTTT.

This clonotype was found a few times. The chain has TRBV5-4 and TRBJ1-1, with D unclear. Trimming removed 5 bases from V and 1 base from J, with 9 bases in between. The germline gives CDR1 SGHNT, CDR2 YYREEE (reference sequence). This CDR3 has 13 residues. The CDR3 is CASRDGSNTEAFF. CDR3 in DNA: TGTGCCAGCAGGGACGGATCGAACACTGAAGCTTTCTTT.

This clonotype was recorded many times. The chain combines TRBV4-1 with TRBJ2-7, with TRBD1 matching 7 bases. CDR3 length: 13 amino acids. Losses at the gene ends were 5 bases for V and 7 bases for J; bases not matched to a gene: 8. Germline V lookup: CDR1 MGHRA, CDR2 YSYEKL. The CDR3 region is CASSKKQGREQYF. The CDR3 DNA reads TGCGCCAGCAGCAAGAAACAGGGGCGGGAGCAGTACTTC.

The genes are TRBV4-1 and TRBJ1-5; D is perhaps TRBD1 (5 bases). This CDR3 is 15 amino acids long. The V gene lost 4 bases and the J gene lost 4 bases, with 14 bases spanning the gap. The germline V gene encodes CDR1 MGHRA and CDR2 YSYEKL. The CDR3 DNA reads TGCGCCAGCAGCCCCAAGAGGTGGGGGAATCAGCCCCAGCATTTT. Its translation is CASSPKRWGNQPQHF.

Regarding this clonotype: This may be a read error, as it is one base from a much larger clone. The CDR3 nucleotides read TGCGCCAGCAGCCAATTTGTACAGGGGGCCAAAAACATTCAGTACTTC. Its protein is CASSQFVQGAKNIQYF. The chain joins TRBV4-1 to TRBJ2-4; 7 bases line up with TRBD1. The CDR3 spans 16 residues. J lost 1 base, V lost 2 bases, and 5 bases had no gene match. CDR1 MGHRA and CDR2 YSYEKL come from the germline V gene.